These 20 T cell receptor beta chains were sequenced from one sample in a study of patients and donors after allogeneic stem cell transplantation. A single record per CDR3 protein comes from TCRdb applying MiXCR to the RT-PCR reads. The sample carries more than 850,000 distinct CDR3 sequences, approximately 18% recorded once. The sequenced sample was blood, either unsorted or a sorted T cell fraction (not recorded which). These receptors were obtained from a human donor who was either an allogeneic HSCT recipient or a stem cell or donor lymphocyte infusion donor (not recorded which). It is not recorded whose cells these are; they may come from a transplant donor.

This clonotype was recorded many times. The chain carries TRBV4-2 and TRBJ2-1, with D possibly TRBD2 on 5 matching bases. V lost 5 bases to trimming and J lost 4 bases, with 12 bases between them. CDR1 is LGHNA and CDR2 is YNFKEQ in the germline V gene. The CDR3 length is 14 residues. CDR3 sequence (DNA): TGTGCCAGCAGCACTAGGAGGTCGTACAATGAGCAGTTCTTC. It translates to CASSTRRSYNEQFF.

In its sample, this clonotype was seen a few times. J is TRBJ1-5 and V is TRBV7-2; maybe TRBD1 (5 bases). The ends were cut back, 6 bases at V and 0 bases at J, with 15 bases in the middle. The CDR3 is 16 residues long. Germline V lookup: CDR1 SGHTA, CDR2 FQGNSA. The CDR3: CASSPGAIVSNQPQHF. The DNA for the CDR3 is TGTGCCAGCAGTCCCGGGGCCATAGTTAGCAATCAGCCCCAGCATTTT.

This clonotype was observed a handful of times. This rearrangement joins TRBV20-1 to TRBJ2-1; D may be TRBD2 (6 bases). This CDR3 contains 14 residues. Trimming pared 0 bases from V and 6 bases from J, leaving 12 bases between. CDR1 and CDR2 from the germline V gene are DFQATT and SNEGSKA (reference sequence). DNA for the CDR3: TGCAGTGCTAGAGATTTTGGGACTGCCAATGAGCAGTTCTTC. Its translation is CSARDFGTANEQFF.

In its sample, this clonotype was seen a few times. The chain combines TRBV6-1 with TRBJ2-2; perhaps D is TRBD1 or TRBD2 (5 bases each). CDR1 and CDR2 (germline): MNHNS, SASEGT. This CDR3 has 14 residues. Trimming left V 6 bases short and J 3 bases short, with 11 bases between. The CDR3 here is CASRRGWDTGELFF. In nucleotides, the CDR3 is TGTGCCAGCAGGAGGGGTTGGGACACCGGGGAGCTGTTTTTT.

This rearrangement joins TRBV20-1 to TRBJ2-2; D may be TRBD1 (6 bases). The ends were cut back, 3 bases at V and 2 bases at J, with 10 bases in the middle. CDR3 length: 14 amino acids. Germline assignment: CDR1 DFQATT and CDR2 SNEGSKA (reference sequence). The CDR3 loop reads CSARGHSNTGELFF. For the CDR3, the DNA is TGCAGTGCTAGGGGACACAGTAACACCGGGGAGCTGTTTTTT.

The rearrangement links TRBV7-9 to TRBJ2-7; TRBD1 matches 12 bases. The V gene end was trimmed by 5 bases and the J gene end by 1 base; junction bases not matched to a gene: 6. The CDR3 is 16 amino acids. The germline gives CDR1 SEHNR, CDR2 FQNEAQ (reference sequence). CDR3: CASSHKGQGASYEQYF. CDR3 sequence (DNA): TGTGCCAGCAGCCATAAGGGACAGGGGGCTTCCTACGAGCAGTACTTC.

This clonotype was seen a few times. The V call is TRBV12-3 or TRBV12-4, the J call TRBJ2-7; D uncertain. V lost 6 bases and J 3 bases, leaving 24 bases between the germline ends. The CDR3 is made up of 17 amino acids. CDR3 residues: CASRSRSSLFNRYEQYF. The CDR3 coding sequence is TGTGCCAGCAGATCCCGCTCATCTCTATTCAATCGCTACGAGCAGTACTTC.

This clonotype occurred a few times. V is TRBV10-3 and J is TRBJ2-3; D unresolved. Germline CDR1 ENHRY, CDR2 SYGVKD. CDR3 length: 14 residues. V lost 8 bases to trimming and J lost 0 bases, with 12 bases between them. CDR3 sequence (DNA): TGTGCCATCGCCCTCAGCGTCAGCACAGATACGCAGTATTTT. This translates into CAIALSVSTDTQYF.

This clonotype has just a few counts. The chain recombines TRBV7-8 with TRBJ1-3; tentative D call: TRBD1 (6 bases). The CDR3 contains 16 residues. The germline V gene encodes CDR1 SGHVS and CDR2 FQNEAQ. Trimming removed 4 bases at V and 0 bases at J, with 13 bases between. The CDR3 here is CASSSRVDSSGNTIYF. DNA of the CDR3: TGTGCCAGCAGCTCTCGTGTGGACAGCTCTGGAAACACCATATATTTT.

J is TRBJ2-3 and V is TRBV24-1; 13 bases agree with TRBD2. Germline trimming cut 2 bases from V and 2 bases from J; bases unmatched to any gene: 15. CDR1 KGHDR and CDR2 SFDVKD come from the germline V gene. The CDR3 consists of 21 residues. The DNA of the CDR3 is TGTGCCACCAGTGATTCCTCCCTCGGACTAGCGGGAGTTCGTTCCACAGATACGCAGTATTTT. Encoded protein: CATSDSSLGLAGVRSTDTQYF.

This clonotype was observed many times. The V and J genes are TRBV4-2 and TRBJ2-7; D perhaps matches TRBD1 (5 bases). Germline CDR1 LGHNA, CDR2 YNFKEQ. The CDR3 covers 15 residues. With 0 bases removed from V and 3 bases from J, the gap between germline ends came to 12 bases. This CDR3 is CASSQERAGFYEQYF. The CDR3 coding sequence is TGTGCCAGCAGCCAAGAAAGGGCAGGGTTCTACGAGCAGTACTTC.

This chain links TRBV24-1 with TRBJ1-5; perhaps TRBD1 as D (5 bases). Trimming stripped 4 bases from V and 1 base from J, with 10 bases between. This CDR3 has 15 amino acids. Germline CDR1 reads KGHDR; CDR2 reads SFDVKD. The CDR3 nucleotides are TGTGCCACCAGTGACCCGGGACTAAGCAATCAGCCCCAGCATTTT. As protein: CATSDPGLSNQPQHF.

V and J are TRBV20-1 and TRBJ2-1, with D possibly TRBD2 on 5 matching bases. The CDR3 sequence is 18 residues long. The V gene's germline CDR1 is DFQATT and CDR2 SNEGSKA (reference sequence). V was shortened by 3 bases and J by 2 bases, with 23 bases between the two germline ends. DNA of the CDR3: TGCAGTGCTAGGTTCCTCGGGGTGACTACCCCTACCTACAATGAGCAGTTCTTC. Amino acids: CSARFLGVTTPTYNEQFF.

The chain links TRBV20-1 to TRBJ2-2, with D possibly being TRBD2 (5 bases). Germline V CDR1 and CDR2: DFQATT, SNEGSKA (reference sequence). There are 13 residues in the CDR3. Trimming left V 4 bases short and J 0 bases short, with 6 bases between. In DNA form, the CDR3 reads TGCAGTGCTACCGGGGCGAACACCGGGGAGCTGTTTTTT. Protein product: CSATGANTGELFF.

This clonotype was observed a few times. V gene TRBV27 combines with J gene TRBJ1-5; 7 bases fit TRBD1. After removal of 6 bases from V and 0 bases from J, the junction contained 20 bases not matched to a gene. Germline loops: CDR1 MNHEY, CDR2 SMNVEV (reference sequence). CDR3 size: 20 residues. CDR3 sequence (DNA): TGTGCCAGCAGACCCGACAACCTCCTTCGACAGGGCAGTAGCAATCAGCCCCAGCATTTT. This gives the protein CASRPDNLLRQGSSNQPQHF.

This clonotype was picked up a small number of times. This chain uses TRBV3-1 with TRBJ1-1, with D unresolved. The CDR3 has 15 residues. Germline CDR1 reads LGHDT; CDR2 reads YNNKEL (reference sequence). V lost 0 bases and J lost 1, with 9 bases in between. CDR3 amino acids: CASSQDSHRNTEAFF. In nucleotides, the CDR3 is TGTGCCAGCAGCCAAGATAGCCACAGGAACACTGAAGCTTTCTTT.

The chain has TRBV20-1 and TRBJ2-7; D is possibly TRBD1 or TRBD2 (5 bases each). There are 12 residues in the CDR3. CDR1 and CDR2 (germline): DFQATT, SNEGSKA (reference sequence). Trimming cost V 7 bases and J 6 bases, with 16 bases left between them. CDR3 DNA: TGCAGTGTGGGTCGGGGCCGAGTCGAGCAGTACTTC. Its protein is CSVGRGRVEQYF.

The chain is built from TRBV20-1 and TRBJ2-5, with 7 bases aligning to TRBD2. The CDR3 runs to 13 residues. Germline CDR1 reads DFQATT; CDR2 reads SNEGSKA (reference sequence). V lost 5 bases to trimming and J lost 4 bases; unmatched junction nucleotides: 7. CDR3 sequence reads: CSAGSGMRETQYF. DNA of the CDR3: TGCAGTGCTGGGAGCGGGATGCGAGAGACCCAGTACTTC.

This clonotype was seen ten or more times. J is TRBJ1-2 and V is TRBV27, with a possible D match to TRBD1 (5 bases). Germline V gene sequence: CDR1 MNHEY, CDR2 SMNVEV (reference sequence). The V end lost 9 bases, the J end lost 6 bases, and 17 bases lay between the germline ends. The CDR3 contains 13 residues. As DNA, the CDR3 is TGTGCCAGTACGACTAGGGGTCGGGATGGCTACACCTTC. Translation gives CASTTRGRDGYTF.

The gene calls are TRBV30 and TRBJ1-2; a possible D gene is TRBD1 (5 bases). The CDR3 contains 12 residues. Per the germline V gene, CDR1 is GTSNPN and CDR2 is SVGIG (reference sequence). V was cut by 0 bases and J by 5 bases, with 7 bases left in between. For the CDR3, the DNA is TGTGCCTGGAGTGTCAGGGTGTATGGCTACACCTTC. Translated: CAWSVRVYGYTF.